Below, 20 T cell receptor beta chains from the same sample are listed, as sequenced in a study of identical twins. TCRdb used MiXCR to reprocess the 5' RACE reads, holding one entry per CDR3 protein. The repertoire holds about 890,000 distinct CDR3 sequences, with roughly 12% as singletons. These same records also appear under a second study, on yellow fever vaccine responses in identical twins.

The sample taken for sequencing was PBMCs. The receptor set was obtained from a woman under 30 in good health.

The rearrangement uses TRBV5-1 and TRBJ2-1, with 10 positions matching TRBD2. Per germline, CDR1 SGHRS and CDR2 YFSETQ. The CDR3 totals 17 residues. V lost 0 bases to trimming and J lost 10 bases; unmatched junction nucleotides: 13. DNA of the CDR3: TGCGCCAGCAGCTTGGCCTCGGGAATAGCGGGGGGTGGCGAGCAGTTCTTC. Protein product: CASSLASGIAGGGEQFF.

This chain joins TRBV24-1 and TRBJ2-1; 13 nucleotides line up with TRBD2. V lost 10 bases and J lost 1; bases outside the gene matches: 9. CDR1 is KGHDR, CDR2 SFDVKD, per germline. The CDR3 runs to 17 residues. In DNA, the CDR3 is TGTGCCACGGAACGGACTAGCGGGAGTTTTTCCTACAATGAGCAGTTCTTC. Amino acids: CATERTSGSFSYNEQFF.

The V gene is TRBV5-1, the J gene TRBJ2-4; either TRBD1 or TRBD2 may fit D (5 bases each). The V end was cut by 2 bases, the J end by 0 bases, with 12 bases between. Germline V gene sequence: CDR1 SGHRS, CDR2 YFSETQ. The CDR3 has 16 residues. This CDR3 is CASSFRDGLAKNIQYF. CDR3 nucleotide sequence: TGCGCCAGCAGCTTTAGGGACGGACTAGCCAAAAACATTCAGTACTTC.

This clonotype was observed a handful of times. The J gene is TRBJ2-3, the V gene TRBV29-1, with D maybe TRBD2 (6 bases). CDR1 is SQVTM, CDR2 ANQGSEA, per germline. The CDR3 is 13 residues long. V lost 3 bases to trimming and J lost 5 bases, with 12 bases between them. CDR3 sequence reads: CSVDLTGGDTQYF. The DNA for the CDR3 is TGCAGCGTTGATTTGACCGGGGGAGATACGCAGTATTTT.

The rearrangement uses TRBV27 and TRBJ2-2, with TRBD2 matching over 12 bases. Per germline, CDR1 MNHEY and CDR2 SMNVEV (reference sequence). This CDR3 has 18 amino acids. V was pared by 3 bases and J by 4 bases, with 9 bases of the junction left unmatched. CDR3 DNA sequence: TGTGCCAGCAGTTTCTTGCTAGCGGGGGGGCAAAGCACCGGGGAGCTGTTTTTT. This codes for CASSFLLAGGQSTGELFF.

This clonotype was counted many times. DNA for the CDR3: TGTGCCAGCAGCCGGGACAGGGGCCAGCCCCAGCATTTT. The encoded protein is CASSRDRGQPQHF. This chain joins TRBV7-8 and TRBJ1-5; 10 bases are shared with TRBD1. CDR1 is SGHVS, CDR2 FQNEAQ, per germline. CDR3 length: 13 residues. Trimming took 5 bases from V and 7 from J; bases not matched to a gene: 2.

The gene calls are TRBV7-6 and TRBJ2-7; possibly TRBD1 for D (5 bases). V lost 7 bases to trimming and J lost 8 bases, with 6 bases between them. Germline assignment: CDR1 SGHVS and CDR2 FNYEAQ. This CDR3 region has 9 residues. The CDR3: CASKGKQYV. CDR3 coding DNA: TGTGCCAGCAAGGGGAAGCAGTACGTC.

This clonotype was seen a handful of times. V usage is TRBV12-3 or TRBV12-4 and J usage is TRBJ2-5, with 7 bases fitting TRBD1. The CDR3 length is 14 residues. Unmatched junction bases numbered 0, after V lost 0 bases and J lost 2 bases. CDR3 sequence (DNA): TGTGCCAGCAGTTTAGCACAGGGGCAAGAGACCCAGTACTTC. Translated, it gives CASSLAQGQETQYF.

This clonotype was seen only a few times. V gene TRBV27 combines with J gene TRBJ2-2; TRBD2 matches 10 bases. This CDR3 has 15 amino acids. V dropped 6 bases and J dropped 1; count of bases not matched to a gene: 2. Germline V lookup: CDR1 MNHEY, CDR2 SMNVEV (reference sequence). In DNA, the CDR3 is TGTGCCAGCAGGCTAGCGGGGGTGAACACCGGGGAGCTGTTTTTT. This codes for CASRLAGVNTGELFF.

The genes are TRBV10-3 and TRBJ2-3; weak D call: TRBD2 (5 bases). Trimming cost V 0 bases and J 6 bases, with 10 bases left between them. This CDR3 spans 14 amino acids. Germline CDR1 reads ENHRY; CDR2 reads SYGVKD. CDR3 coding DNA: TGTGCCATCAGTGAGTCGGGAGAGTGGGATACGCAGTATTTT. This gives the protein CAISESGEWDTQYF.

This clonotype was detected only once. The chain joins TRBV2 to TRBJ2-7, with a tentative D call TRBD1 (6 bases). This CDR3 is 14 amino acids long. The germline gives CDR1 SNHLY, CDR2 FYNNEI. The germline V and J ends were trimmed by 6 bases and 2 bases, with 14 bases remaining between them. In DNA form, the CDR3 reads TGTGCCAGCAGCCCACAGGGATTTGCCTACGAGCAGTACTTC. This translates into CASSPQGFAYEQYF.

This clonotype was found a few times. This chain connects TRBV4-1 to TRBJ1-1; D not resolved. Germline V lookup: CDR1 MGHRA, CDR2 YSYEKL. The V and J ends lost 0 bases and 6 bases respectively, with 17 bases between them. The CDR3 has 16 residues. Here the CDR3 DNA reads TGCGCCAGCAGCCAAGATGTAATTCTGGGTGGCGCTGAAGCTTTCTTT. Translation: CASSQDVILGGAEAFF.

The V gene is TRBV3-1, the J gene TRBJ2-5, with 14 bases aligning to TRBD2. This CDR3 spans 17 amino acids. The V and J ends lost 1 base and 1 base, in that order; junction bases with no gene match: 2. Germline lookup yields CDR1 LGHDT and CDR2 YNNKEL (reference sequence). The DNA of the CDR3 is TGTGCCAGCAGCCAAGGCGGGACTAGCGGGAGCCAAGAGACCCAGTACTTC. Protein sequence: CASSQGGTSGSQETQYF.

The chain employs TRBV10-1 and TRBJ1-1, with D unclear. CDR1 is WNHNN and CDR2 is SYGVQD in the germline V gene (reference sequence). The ends were cut back, 0 bases at V and 1 base at J, with 6 bases in the middle. This CDR3 spans 14 amino acids. This CDR3 reads CASSESDKNTEAFF. CDR3 sequence (DNA): TGCGCCAGCAGTGAGTCCGACAAGAACACTGAAGCTTTCTTT.

This clonotype has a handful of counts. V and J are TRBV7-2 and TRBJ2-1; D is unresolved. Germline lookup yields CDR1 SGHTA and CDR2 FQGNSA. This CDR3 has 16 residues. Trimming removed 3 bases from V and 5 bases from J, with 17 bases in between. CDR3 residues: CASSLAARVPHNEQFF. CDR3 DNA sequence: TGTGCCAGCAGCTTGGCGGCACGGGTCCCGCACAATGAGCAGTTCTTC.

This clonotype has more than one count but fewer than ten. The chain uses TRBV6-1 and TRBJ1-4; D might be TRBD1 (5 bases). With 3 bases removed from V and 7 bases from J, the gap between germline ends came to 12 bases. In germline, CDR1 is MNHNS, CDR2 SASEGT. This CDR3 is 14 amino acids long. The CDR3 DNA follows: TGTGCCAGCAGTGAGCGGGGGGTGGGTGAAAAACTGTTTTTT. Encoded protein: CASSERGVGEKLFF.

The chain links TRBV18 to TRBJ2-3; 11 nucleotides match TRBD2. CDR3 length: 16 residues. The germline gives CDR1 KGHSH, CDR2 LQKENI. The ends lost 3 bases at V and 2 bases at J; junction bases unmatched: 4. The DNA for the CDR3 is TGTGCCAGCTCACCCCGACTAGCGGGGACCACAGATACGCAGTATTTT. Its protein product is CASSPRLAGTTDTQYF. The whole variable domain, filled in from reference TRBV18 and TRBJ2-3, reads NAGVMQNPRHLVRRRGQEARLRCSPMKGHSHVYWYRQLPEEGLKFMVYLQKENIIDESGMPKERFSAEFPKEGPSILRIQQVVRGDSAAYFCASSPRLAGTTDTQYFGPGTRLTVL.

The table lists this clonotype with a few counts. J is TRBJ2-5 and V is TRBV5-1; D assignment may be TRBD1 or TRBD2 (5 bases each). The length of the CDR3 is 15 residues. Germline V CDR1 and CDR2: SGHRS, YFSETQ. Trimming took 3 bases from V and 1 from J, leaving 13 bases between them. CDR3 region: CASSSLSGPQETQYF. For the CDR3, the DNA is TGCGCCAGCAGCTCGTTATCGGGGCCCCAAGAGACCCAGTACTTC.

In DNA, the CDR3 is TGCGCCAGCAGCTTGGAAGCTAGCGGGAGTAAAACCTACGAGCAGTACTTC. It is translated as CASSLEASGSKTYEQYF. The V and J genes are TRBV5-1 and TRBJ2-7; TRBD2 matches 10 bases. The germline CDR1 and CDR2 sequences are SGHRS and YFSETQ. The CDR3 spans 17 residues. With V trimmed by 0 bases and J by 2 bases, 8 bases remained unmatched.

This clonotype occurred a few times. The chain is built from TRBV10-2 and TRBJ2-3, with TRBD2 matching over 8 bases. CDR1 WSHSY and CDR2 SAAADI come from the germline V gene. This CDR3 contains 16 residues. Germline trimming cut 1 base from V and 2 bases from J; bases unmatched to any gene: 5. The CDR3: CASSEWLAGTTDTQYF. The CDR3 DNA sequence: TGCGCCAGCAGTGAGTGGCTAGCGGGCACCACAGATACGCAGTATTTT.